This T cell receptor beta chain was recorded in a study of control samples from healthy donors and cancer patients. CDR3 length equals 14 residues. CDR1 LGHNA and CDR2 YNFKEQ come from the germline V gene. V dropped 4 bases and J dropped 9; count of bases not matched to a gene: 3. Using immunoSEQ multiplex PCR, the repertoire was profiled, and TCRdb retains in-frame clones only, with some absent. The repertoire consists of approximately 180,000 clones, with 90% to 95% occurring once and the leading ten covering 1.1% to 1.5%. This chain links TRBV4-2 with TRBJ2-1; 13 bases map to TRBD2. The receptor's source is a woman under 30 in good health. Sequenced sample: blood. The CDR3 is CASSRTSGSGEQFF. In nucleotides, the CDR3 is TGTGCCAGCAGCCGGACTAGCGGGAGCGGTGAGCAGTTCTTC.